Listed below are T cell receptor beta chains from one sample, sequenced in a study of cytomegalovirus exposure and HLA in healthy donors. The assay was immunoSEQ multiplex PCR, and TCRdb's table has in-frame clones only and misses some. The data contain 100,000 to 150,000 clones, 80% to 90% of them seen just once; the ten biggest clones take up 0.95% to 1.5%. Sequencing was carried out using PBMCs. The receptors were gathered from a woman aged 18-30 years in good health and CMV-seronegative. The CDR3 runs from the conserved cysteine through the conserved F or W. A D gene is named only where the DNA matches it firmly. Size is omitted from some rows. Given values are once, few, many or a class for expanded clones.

CASSQETPPGELFF	TGCGCCAGCAGCCAAGAGACACCCCCCGGGGAGCTGTTTTTT	TRBJ2-2	TRBV4-1	-	-
CASSEKPGTGSYEQYF	TGCGCCAGCAGTGAGAAACCCGGGACAGGCTCCTACGAGCAGTACTTC	TRBJ2-7	TRBV10-1	-	TRBD1
CASSGGQSQPQHF	TGTGCCAGCAGTGGGGGACAAAGTCAGCCCCAGCATTTT	TRBJ1-5	TRBV6-5	once	-
CASSQEGGPGEKLFF	TGCGCCAGCAGCCAAGAAGGGGGCCCGGGAGAAAAACTGTTTTTT	TRBJ1-4	TRBV4-1	-	TRBD1
CASRPVGTSGVEQYF	TGTGCCAGCAGACCAGTTGGGACTAGCGGGGTCGAGCAGTACTTC	TRBJ2-7	TRBV7-8	-	TRBD2
CASSQASSGNTIYF	TGCGCCAGCAGCCAGGCATCATCTGGAAACACCATATATTTT	TRBJ1-3	TRBV5-1	-	-
CASSQPGQGSIVRYGYTF	TGTGCCAGCAGCCAACCGGGACAGGGATCGATCGTTCGCTATGGCTACACCTTC	TRBJ1-2	TRBV7-9	-	TRBD1
CASSLDSFTYGYTF	TGTGCCAGCAGCTTAGACAGTTTTACCTATGGCTACACCTTC	TRBJ1-2	TRBV7-9	once	-
CAISESGPKRTGVSYEQYF	TGTGCCATCAGTGAGTCGGGGCCCAAAAGGACAGGGGTATCCTACGAGCAGTACTTC	TRBJ2-7	TRBV10-3	-	TRBD1
CASSTYLNGELFF	TGTGCCAGCAGTACTTATCTGAACGGGGAGCTGTTTTTT	TRBJ2-2	TRBV27	-	-
CASSYQDNYGYTF	TGTGCCAGCAGTTATCAGGATAACTATGGCTACACCTTC	TRBJ1-2	TRBV28	-	-
CASRPGLSGANVLTF	TGTGCCAGCAGACCAGGGCTTTCTGGGGCCAACGTCCTGACTTTC	TRBJ2-6	TRBV27	once	-
CASSLGGAGSTEAFF	TGCGCCAGCAGCTTGGGCGGGGCAGGGAGTACTGAAGCTTTCTTT	TRBJ1-1	TRBV5-1	-	-
CASSLSVLAGGTQYF	TGTGCCAGCAGTTTATCGGTTCTAGCGGGGGGTACGCAGTATTTT	TRBJ2-3	TRBV27	-	TRBD2
CASSDKTAMNTEAFF	TGCGCCAGCAGTGATAAGACAGCCATGAACACTGAAGCTTTCTTT	TRBJ1-1	TRBV10-1	-	-
CAISVPGGQETQYF	TGTGCCATCAGTGTCCCAGGGGGCCAAGAGACCCAGTACTTC	TRBJ2-5	TRBV10-3	-	TRBD1
CASSYRQGPNQPQHF	TGTGCCAGCAGTTACCGACAGGGCCCCAATCAGCCCCAGCATTTT	TRBJ1-5	TRBV6-6	-	TRBD1
CASSPLAGGYNSPLHF	TGTGCCAGCAGCCCCCTGGCAGGAGGGTATAATTCACCCCTCCACTTT	TRBJ1-6	TRBV11-2	-	-
CASSFIGQGAKNIQYF	TGTGCCAGCAGTTTTATTGGACAGGGGGCCAAAAACATTCAGTACTTC	TRBJ2-4	TRBV27	-	TRBD1
CASSFGGRPYRGYTF	TGTGCCAGCAGCTTTGGGGGCAGGCCCTATCGTGGCTACACCTTC	TRBJ1-2	TRBV5-5	-	-
CASSVAGGSPLHF	TGTGCCAGCAGCGTCGCGGGGGGATCACCCCTCCACTTT	TRBJ1-6	TRBV9	-	-
CASQRQFGGYEQYF	TGTGCCAGCCAGCGACAGTTTGGGGGGTACGAGCAGTACTTC	TRBJ2-7	TRBV27	-	-
CASSFLSGGESSYNEQFF	TGTGCCAGCAGTTTTCTCAGCGGGGGGGAGAGCTCCTACAATGAGCAGTTCTTC	TRBJ2-1	TRBV27	-	TRBD2
CASSAGPGLAGGQDTQYF	TGCGCCAGCAGCGCGGGGCCCGGACTAGCGGGGGGGCAGGATACGCAGTATTTT	TRBJ2-3	TRBV5-1	once	TRBD2
CASSERRELPYEQYF	TGTGCCAGCAGTGAAAGGAGGGAATTACCCTACGAGCAGTACTTC	TRBJ2-7	TRBV6-1	-	-
CASCWDRINEKLFF	TGTGCCAGCTGTTGGGACAGGATTAATGAAAAACTGTTTTTT	TRBJ1-4	TRBV2	-	TRBD1
CASSPRPGQGVLMAYEQYF	TGTGCCAGCAGCCCGCGCCCGGGACAGGGGGTTTTAATGGCCTACGAGCAGTACTTC	TRBJ2-7	TRBV11-2	-	TRBD1
CASSGFGGQGLMNTEAFF	TGTGCCAGCAGTGGCTTCGGAGGACAGGGACTTATGAACACTGAAGCTTTCTTT	TRBJ1-1	TRBV6-4	-	TRBD1
CASSTTGVYNYGYTF	TGTGCCAGCAGTACAACAGGGGTATATAACTATGGCTACACCTTC	TRBJ1-2	TRBV6-6	-	TRBD1
CASLGGPGNTIYF	TGTGCCAGCTTGGGGGGGCCCGGAAACACCATATATTTT	TRBJ1-3	TRBV27	-	-
CASSSGQGAEAFF	TGTGCCAGCAGTTCTGGACAGGGGGCTGAAGCTTTCTTT	TRBJ1-1	TRBV6-5	-	TRBD1
CASSLTSYQGYEQYF	TGCGCCAGCAGCTTGACCTCCTATCAGGGCTACGAGCAGTACTTC	TRBJ2-7	TRBV5-1	-	-
CAISDPWTENTEAFF	TGTGCCATCAGTGATCCTTGGACAGAGAACACTGAAGCTTTCTTT	TRBJ1-1	TRBV10-3	-	-
CASTSRGGVNTEAFF	TGTGCCAGCACCTCCCGCGGGGGAGTGAACACTGAAGCTTTCTTT	TRBJ1-1	TRBV6-6	-	-
CASTRGSDGWNEQFF	TGTGCCAGCACTCGGGGTAGCGACGGATGGAATGAGCAGTTCTTC	TRBJ2-1	TRBV5-6	once	-
CASSRANSPLHF	TGTGCCAGCAGCCGCGCCAATTCACCCCTCCACTTT	TRBJ1-6	TRBV6-9	-	-
CATRTENNEQFF	TGTGCCACCAGGACAGAGAACAATGAGCAGTTCTTC	TRBJ2-1	TRBV6-5	once	-
CASRTDTGGRDGYTF	TGTGCCAGCAGAACCGACACAGGGGGCCGGGATGGCTACACCTTC	TRBJ1-2	TRBV6-6	-	TRBD1